This entry features one TCR beta chain sequence. V shed 3 bases, J shed 2 bases, and the junction held 4 bases outside the gene matches. The CDR3 is 15 amino acids. Germline CDR1 reads KGHSH; CDR2 reads LQKENI. This sample stems from a study of stem cell transplantation in POMP-related autoinflammatory disease. Profiling relied on immunoSEQ multiplex PCR, and the TCRdb table lists in-frame clones only, not all of them. The sample shows about 1,300 clones, around three quarters of them seen only once. The clonotype comes from a human donor with POMP-related autoinflammation and immune dysregulation (PRAID). The chain uses TRBV18 and TRBJ2-3; 8 bases are shared with TRBD2. The source was Tregs from PBMCs, collected before stem cell transplantation. Here the CDR3 DNA reads TGTGCCAGCTCACCGCTTAGCGGGGTCACAGATACGCAGTATTTT. It translates to CASSPLSGVTDTQYF.